This is a list of T cell receptor beta chains from one sample in a study of blood T cell repertoires in COVID-19. Profiled with immunoSEQ multiplex PCR; TCRdb holds only in-frame clones, not every one. The sample has fewer than 25,000 clones, 85% to 90% seen once. The sample was peripheral blood. These receptors all stem from a woman aged 80 or over with active COVID-19. Both conserved end residues are part of each CDR3. The order of the fields is V gene, D gene, clone size, J gene, CDR3 protein, CDR3 DNA. D genes are given only for firm matches. Not every row has a clone size; where given, it reads once, few, many or a size class.

>TRBV10-3|-|few|TRBJ2-7
CAISEASRYEQYF
TGTGCCATCAGTGAGGCTAGCAGGTACGAGCAGTACTTC
>TRBV5-4|-|few|TRBJ1-1
CASSPSGHPRGTEAFF
TGTGCCAGCAGCCCCTCGGGACACCCGAGAGGAACTGAAGCTTTCTTT
>TRBV7-8|TRBD1|-|TRBJ1-5
CASSLSPTGVVQPQHF
TGTGCCAGCAGCTTAAGTCCGACAGGGGTGGTTCAGCCCCAGCATTTT
>TRBV12-3/TRBV12-4|-|-|TRBJ1-2
CASSLREHGYTF
TGTGCCAGCAGTTTGCGCGAGCATGGCTACACCTTC
>TRBV10-1|TRBD2|-|TRBJ2-3
CASRELAGRTDTQYF
TGCGCCAGCAGGGAACTAGCGGGGCGCACAGATACGCAGTATTTT
>TRBV20-1|-|-|TRBJ1-1
CRAEPEAFF
TGCAGGGCGGAACCCGAAGCTTTCTTT
>TRBV4-2|TRBD1|-|TRBJ2-3
CASSQVGQGTDTQYF
TGTGCCAGCAGCCAAGTGGGACAGGGCACAGATACGCAGTATTTT
>TRBV18|TRBD1|once|TRBJ2-7
CASSPGTAPGEQYF
TGTGCCAGCTCACCCGGGACAGCCCCGGGCGAGCAGTACTTC
>TRBV6-5|TRBD1|-|TRBJ1-1
CASRSAGTGNTEAFF
TGTGCCAGCAGATCCGCCGGGACAGGGAACACTGAAGCTTTCTTT
>TRBV6-5|TRBD2|-|TRBJ2-3
CASSYSGGAPDTQYF
TGTGCCAGCAGTTACAGCGGGGGGGCCCCAGATACGCAGTATTTT
>TRBV19|TRBD1|-|TRBJ1-2
CASTSPNRGSYGYTF
TGTGCCAGTACCTCCCCGAACAGGGGAAGCTATGGCTACACCTTC
>TRBV4-3|-|once|TRBJ2-1
CASSQDRGSYNEQFF
TGCGCCAGCAGCCAAGACAGGGGTTCCTACAATGAGCAGTTCTTC
>TRBV6-5|-|-|TRBJ2-1
CASSTAVSSYNEQFF
TGTGCCAGCAGTACAGCGGTGAGCTCCTACAATGAGCAGTTCTTC
>TRBV3-1/TRBV3-2|-|once|TRBJ1-5
CASSQDRGVGQPQHF
TGTGCCAGCAGCCAAGATCGGGGAGTCGGGCAGCCCCAGCATTTT
>TRBV27|TRBD1|-|TRBJ1-2
CASSIQGESYGYTF
TGTGCCAGCAGTATACAGGGGGAAAGTTATGGCTACACCTTC
>TRBV7-3|-|-|TRBJ1-6
CASSLWVMQGGSPLHF
TGTGCCAGCAGCTTATGGGTGATGCAGGGTGGTTCACCCCTCCACTTT
>TRBV4-3|TRBD1|-|TRBJ1-2
CASSQDMVSRDREGYGYTF
TGCGCCAGCAGCCAAGATATGGTCAGTAGGGACAGGGAGGGCTATGGCTACACCTTC
>TRBV2|-|-|TRBJ1-3
CASSEMKGVGGNTIYF
TGTGCCAGCAGTGAAATGAAGGGGGTTGGTGGAAACACCATATATTTT
>TRBV4-1|TRBD1|-|TRBJ1-6
CASRQGDSYNSPLHF
TGCGCCAGCCGGCAGGGGGATTCCTATAATTCACCCCTCCACTTT
>TRBV5-1|TRBD1|-|TRBJ1-2
CASSLGRTGESEGYTF
TGCGCCAGCAGCTTGGGCCGGACAGGAGAGTCGGAAGGCTACACCTTC
>TRBV20-1|-|-|TRBJ2-2
CSASVKGANTGELFF
TGCAGTGCTAGTGTTAAGGGGGCGAACACCGGGGAGCTGTTTTTT
>TRBV5-6|TRBD2|-|TRBJ2-5
CASAHEASGGVLKETQYF
TGTGCCAGCGCCCATGAGGCTAGCGGGGGGGTACTCAAAGAGACCCAGTACTTC
>TRBV4-3|TRBD1|-|TRBJ1-2
CASSQDAGQGYYGYTF
TGCGCCAGCAGCCAGGATGCCGGACAGGGTTACTATGGCTACACCTTC
>TRBV29-1|TRBD2|-|TRBJ2-1
CSVALAGAVNEQFF
TGCAGCGTGGCCCTAGCGGGGGCCGTCAATGAGCAGTTCTTC
>TRBV5-4|TRBD1|once|TRBJ1-4
CASSQRVTGVGEKLFF
TGTGCCAGCAGCCAGCGGGTGACAGGGGTGGGTGAAAAACTGTTTTTT
>TRBV7-6|-|-|TRBJ2-1
CASSLGVGRGNEQFF
TGTGCCAGCAGCTTAGGGGTCGGAAGAGGCAATGAGCAGTTCTTC
>TRBV12-5|TRBD1|-|TRBJ2-1
CASGRGQGSSYNEQFF
TGTGCTAGTGGTCGGGGACAGGGAAGCTCCTACAATGAGCAGTTCTTC
>TRBV12-3/TRBV12-4|-|-|TRBJ1-5
CASSSNAKSQHF
TGTGCCAGCAGCTCTAATGCTAAGTCCCAGCATTTT
>TRBV6-6|TRBD1|-|TRBJ2-7
CASSYSGTGTHEQYF
TGTGCCAGCAGTTACTCGGGGACAGGGACCCACGAGCAGTACTTC
>TRBV3-1/TRBV3-2|TRBD2|-|TRBJ2-3
CASSQGRLAGGPNLADTQYF
TGTGCCAGCAGCCAAGGTAGGCTAGCGGGAGGACCCAATTTGGCAGATACGCAGTATTTT
>TRBV7-6|-|-|TRBJ1-1
CASSPNGQPAMNTEAFF
TGTGCCAGCAGCCCAAATGGGCAGCCTGCGATGAACACTGAAGCTTTCTTT
>TRBV6-1|-|-|TRBJ1-1
CASSEGGRDTEAFF
TGTGCCAGCAGTGAAGGGGGGAGGGACACTGAAGCTTTCTTT
>TRBV27|-|once|TRBJ1-5
CASRGPREKEPQHF
TGTGCCAGCAGGGGGCCCAGGGAAAAGGAGCCCCAGCATTTT
>TRBV7-9|TRBD1|-|TRBJ2-7
CASSQGQGFFEQYF
TGTGCCAGCAGTCAAGGACAGGGTTTCTTCGAGCAGTACTTC
>TRBV4-3|TRBD1|-|TRBJ1-6
CASSQEDRVGSPLHF
TGCGCCAGCAGCCAAGAGGACAGGGTAGGTTCACCCCTCCACTTT
>TRBV6-2/TRBV6-3|TRBD1|-|TRBJ2-1
CASSYMIGQGDYNEQFF
TGTGCCAGCAGTTATATGATCGGACAGGGGGATTACAATGAGCAGTTCTTC
>TRBV7-9|TRBD2|-|TRBJ2-2
CASSLGLALTGELFF
TGTGCCAGCAGCTTGGGACTAGCCCTCACCGGGGAGCTGTTTTTT
>TRBV5-4|-|-|TRBJ1-1
CASSFQGNTEAFF
TGTGCCAGCAGCTTCCAGGGGAACACTGAAGCTTTCTTT
>TRBV30|-|-|TRBJ2-2
CAWSRTGWGELFF
TGTGCCTGGAGTAGAACAGGGTGGGGGGAGCTGTTTTTT
>TRBV4-3|TRBD1|-|TRBJ1-6
CASSQDWTGVILNSPLHF
TGCGCCAGCAGCCAAGACTGGACAGGGGTAATTTTGAATTCACCCCTCCACTTT
>TRBV6-2/TRBV6-3|-|-|TRBJ2-6
CASSYKGAGANVLTF
TGTGCCAGCAGTTACAAAGGGGCTGGGGCCAACGTCCTGACTTTC
>TRBV4-1|-|-|TRBJ2-3
CASSQDSHTDTQYF
TGCGCCAGCAGCCAAGATTCACACACAGATACGCAGTATTTT
>TRBV7-2|-|once|TRBJ1-3
CASSPDGTSGGNTIYF
TGTGCCAGCAGCCCCGACGGCACCAGCGGAGGAAACACCATATATTTT
>TRBV2|-|-|TRBJ2-7
CASSERGGRYEQYF
TGTGCCAGCAGTGAGAGGGGGGGCAGGTACGAGCAGTACTTC
>TRBV12-5|-|-|TRBJ1-2
CASGLSGGLGGYTF
TGTGCTAGTGGTTTGAGTGGGGGCCTGGGTGGCTACACCTTC
>TRBV5-4|TRBD1|-|TRBJ1-3
CASSLQGFGNTIYF
TGTGCCAGCAGCTTACAGGGGTTTGGAAACACCATATATTTT
>TRBV4-2|TRBD2|-|TRBJ2-7
CASSQESGGAYEQYF
TGTGCCAGCAGCCAAGAAAGCGGGGGGGCCTACGAGCAGTACTTC